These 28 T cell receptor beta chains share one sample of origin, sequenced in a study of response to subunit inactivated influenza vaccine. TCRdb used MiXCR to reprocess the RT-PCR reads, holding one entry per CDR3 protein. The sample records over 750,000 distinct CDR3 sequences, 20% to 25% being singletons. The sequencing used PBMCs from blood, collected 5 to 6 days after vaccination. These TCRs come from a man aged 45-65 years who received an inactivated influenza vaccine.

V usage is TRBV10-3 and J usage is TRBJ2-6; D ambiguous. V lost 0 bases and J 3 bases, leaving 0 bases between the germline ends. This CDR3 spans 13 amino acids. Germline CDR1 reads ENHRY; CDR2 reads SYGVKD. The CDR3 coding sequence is TGTGCCATCAGTGAGTCTGGGGCCAACGTCCTGACTTTC. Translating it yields CAISESGANVLTF.

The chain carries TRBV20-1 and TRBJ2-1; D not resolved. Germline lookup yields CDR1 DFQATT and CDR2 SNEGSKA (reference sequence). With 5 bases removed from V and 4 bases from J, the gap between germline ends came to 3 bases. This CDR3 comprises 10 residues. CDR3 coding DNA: TGCAGTGCTTGGTACAATGAGCAGTTCTTC. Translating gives CSAWYNEQFF.

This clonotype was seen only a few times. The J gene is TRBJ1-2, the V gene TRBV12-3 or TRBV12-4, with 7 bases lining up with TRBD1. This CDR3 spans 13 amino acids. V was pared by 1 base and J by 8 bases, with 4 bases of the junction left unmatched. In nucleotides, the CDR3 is TGTGCCAGCAGTTTAGGAGACAGGGTCGGCTACACCTTC. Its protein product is CASSLGDRVGYTF.

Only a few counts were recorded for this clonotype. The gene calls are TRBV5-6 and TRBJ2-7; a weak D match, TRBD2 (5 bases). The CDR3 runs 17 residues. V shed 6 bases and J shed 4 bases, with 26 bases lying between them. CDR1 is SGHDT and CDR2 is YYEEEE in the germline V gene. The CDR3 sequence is CASTPRRRRGTGYEQYF. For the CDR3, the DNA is TGTGCCAGCACCCCTAGAAGAAGACGGGGAACCGGTTACGAGCAGTACTTC.

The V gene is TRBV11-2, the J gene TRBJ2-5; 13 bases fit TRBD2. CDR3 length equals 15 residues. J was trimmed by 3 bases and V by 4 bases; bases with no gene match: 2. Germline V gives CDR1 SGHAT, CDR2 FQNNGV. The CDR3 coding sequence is TGTGCCAGCAGCTACACTAGCGGGGGGGAAGAGACCCAGTACTTC. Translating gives CASSYTSGGEETQYF.

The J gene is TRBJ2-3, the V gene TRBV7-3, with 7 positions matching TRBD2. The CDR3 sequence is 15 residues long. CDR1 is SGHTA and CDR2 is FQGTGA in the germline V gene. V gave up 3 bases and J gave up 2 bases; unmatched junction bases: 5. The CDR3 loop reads CASSFSGSHTDTQYF. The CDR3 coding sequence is TGTGCCAGCAGCTTTAGCGGGTCCCACACAGATACGCAGTATTTT.

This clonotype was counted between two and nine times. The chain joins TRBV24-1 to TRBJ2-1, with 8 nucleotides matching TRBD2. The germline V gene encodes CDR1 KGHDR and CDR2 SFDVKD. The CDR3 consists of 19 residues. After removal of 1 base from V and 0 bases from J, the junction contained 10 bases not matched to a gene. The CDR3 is CATSDFGGGRGSSYNEQFF. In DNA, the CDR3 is TGTGCCACCAGTGATTTCGGGGGGGGGAGGGGAAGCTCCTACAATGAGCAGTTCTTC.

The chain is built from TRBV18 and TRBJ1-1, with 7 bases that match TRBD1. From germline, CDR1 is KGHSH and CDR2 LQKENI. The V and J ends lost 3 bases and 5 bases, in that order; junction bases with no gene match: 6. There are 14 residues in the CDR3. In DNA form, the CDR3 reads TGTGCCAGCTCACCCGTGACAGGGAAAACTGAAGCTTTCTTT. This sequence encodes CASSPVTGKTEAFF.

This CDR3 reads CASSPAYRAMNTEAFF. The DNA for the CDR3 is TGCGCCAGCAGCCCAGCGTACAGGGCAATGAACACTGAAGCTTTCTTT. The rearrangement joins TRBV4-3 to TRBJ1-1, with D possibly TRBD1 on 6 matching bases. Per the germline V gene, CDR1 is LGHNA and CDR2 is YSLEER. The CDR3 covers 16 residues. Trimming cost V 4 bases and J 0 bases, with 15 bases left between them.

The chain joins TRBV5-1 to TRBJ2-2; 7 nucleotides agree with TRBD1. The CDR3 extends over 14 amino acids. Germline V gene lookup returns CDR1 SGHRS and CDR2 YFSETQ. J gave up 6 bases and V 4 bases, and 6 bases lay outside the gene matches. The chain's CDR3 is CASSAHRGPGELFF. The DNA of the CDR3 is TGCGCCAGCAGCGCCCACAGGGGTCCCGGGGAGCTGTTTTTT.

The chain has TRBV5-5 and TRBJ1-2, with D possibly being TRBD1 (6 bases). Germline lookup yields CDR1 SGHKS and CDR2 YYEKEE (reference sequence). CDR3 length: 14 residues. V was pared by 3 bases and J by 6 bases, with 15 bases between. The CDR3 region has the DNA TGTGCCAGCAGCTCCTCCACAGGGAGCCATGGCTACACCTTC. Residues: CASSSSTGSHGYTF.

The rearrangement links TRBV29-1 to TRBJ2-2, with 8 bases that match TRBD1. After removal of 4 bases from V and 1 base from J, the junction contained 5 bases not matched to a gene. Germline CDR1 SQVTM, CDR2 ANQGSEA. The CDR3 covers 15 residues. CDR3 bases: TGCAGCGTTGTTACAGGGGGGCTGAACACCGGGGAGCTGTTTTTT. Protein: CSVVTGGLNTGELFF.

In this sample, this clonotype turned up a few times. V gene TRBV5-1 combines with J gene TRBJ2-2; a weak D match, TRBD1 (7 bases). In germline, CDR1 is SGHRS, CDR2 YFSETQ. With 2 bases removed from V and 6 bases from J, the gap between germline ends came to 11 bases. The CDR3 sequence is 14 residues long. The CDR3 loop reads CASSLDREAGELFF. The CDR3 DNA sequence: TGCGCCAGCAGCTTAGACAGGGAGGCCGGGGAGCTGTTTTTT.

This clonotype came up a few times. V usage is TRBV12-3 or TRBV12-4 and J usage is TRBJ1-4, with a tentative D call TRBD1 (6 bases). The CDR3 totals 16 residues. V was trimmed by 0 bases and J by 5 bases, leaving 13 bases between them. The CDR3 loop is CASSLAEQGFNEKLFF. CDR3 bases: TGTGCCAGCAGTTTAGCGGAACAGGGTTTCAATGAAAAACTGTTTTTT.

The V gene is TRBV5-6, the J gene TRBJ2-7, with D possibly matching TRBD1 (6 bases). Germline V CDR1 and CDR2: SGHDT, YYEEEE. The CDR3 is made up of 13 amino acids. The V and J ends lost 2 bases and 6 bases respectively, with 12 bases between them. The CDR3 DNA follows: TGTGCCAGCAGCTTAGGGCAGGGGCTCGAGCAGTACTTC. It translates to CASSLGQGLEQYF.

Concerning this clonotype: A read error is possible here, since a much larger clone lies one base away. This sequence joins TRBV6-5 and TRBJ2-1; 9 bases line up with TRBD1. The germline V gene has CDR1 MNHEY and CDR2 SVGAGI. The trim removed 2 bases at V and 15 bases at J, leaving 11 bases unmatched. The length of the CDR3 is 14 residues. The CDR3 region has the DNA TGTGCCAGCAGTTACAACACAGGGGGCGATGGTCTGTTCTTC. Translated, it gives CASSYNTGGDGLFF.

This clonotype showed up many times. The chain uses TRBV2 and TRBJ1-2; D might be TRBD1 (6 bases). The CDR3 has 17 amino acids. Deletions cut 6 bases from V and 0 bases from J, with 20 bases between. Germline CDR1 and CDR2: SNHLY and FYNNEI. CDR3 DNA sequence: TGTGCCAGCAGCGAGCAGGCGGGGGGCCTACCTAACTATGGCTACACCTTC. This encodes CASSEQAGGLPNYGYTF.

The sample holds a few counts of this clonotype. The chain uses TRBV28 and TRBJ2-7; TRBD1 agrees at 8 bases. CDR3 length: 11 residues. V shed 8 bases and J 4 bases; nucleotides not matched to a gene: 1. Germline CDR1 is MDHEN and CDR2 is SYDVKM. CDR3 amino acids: CASHRGYEQYF. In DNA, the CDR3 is TGTGCCAGCCACAGGGGGTACGAGCAGTACTTC.

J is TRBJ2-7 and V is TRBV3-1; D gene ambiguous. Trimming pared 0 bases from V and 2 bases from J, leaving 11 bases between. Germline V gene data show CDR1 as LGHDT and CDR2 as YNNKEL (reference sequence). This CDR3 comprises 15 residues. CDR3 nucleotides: TGTGCCAGCAGCCAAGAGGTCCCTTTTACCTACGAGCAGTACTTC. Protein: CASSQEVPFTYEQYF.

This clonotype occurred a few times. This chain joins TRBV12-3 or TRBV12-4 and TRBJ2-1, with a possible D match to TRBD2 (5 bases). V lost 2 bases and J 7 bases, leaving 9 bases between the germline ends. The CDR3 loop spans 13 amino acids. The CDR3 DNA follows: TGTGCCAGCAGTTTAATCCCGGGGAATGAGCAGTTCTTC. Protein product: CASSLIPGNEQFF.

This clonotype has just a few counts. The CDR3 region has the DNA TGCAGTGCTAGAGGGGGGGTATCTGGCTACACCTTC. It specifies CSARGGVSGYTF. The chain is built from TRBV20-1 and TRBJ1-2, with D tentatively TRBD1 (5 bases). The CDR3 has 12 amino acids. Trimming left V 1 base short and J 7 bases short, with 10 bases between. Per the germline V gene, CDR1 is DFQATT and CDR2 is SNEGSKA (reference sequence).

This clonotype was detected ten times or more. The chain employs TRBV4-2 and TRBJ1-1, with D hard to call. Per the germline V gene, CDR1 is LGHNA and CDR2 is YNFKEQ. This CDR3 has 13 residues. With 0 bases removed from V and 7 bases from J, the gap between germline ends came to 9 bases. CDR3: CASSQEVVLEAFF. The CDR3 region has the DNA TGTGCCAGCAGCCAAGAGGTTGTCCTTGAAGCTTTCTTT.

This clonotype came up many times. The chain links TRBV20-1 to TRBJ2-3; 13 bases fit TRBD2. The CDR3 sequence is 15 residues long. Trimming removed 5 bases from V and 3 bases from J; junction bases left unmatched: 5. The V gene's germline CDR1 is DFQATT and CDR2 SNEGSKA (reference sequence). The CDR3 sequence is CSAARTSGSTDTQYF. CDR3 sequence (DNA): TGCAGTGCTGCAAGGACTAGCGGGAGTACAGATACGCAGTATTTT.

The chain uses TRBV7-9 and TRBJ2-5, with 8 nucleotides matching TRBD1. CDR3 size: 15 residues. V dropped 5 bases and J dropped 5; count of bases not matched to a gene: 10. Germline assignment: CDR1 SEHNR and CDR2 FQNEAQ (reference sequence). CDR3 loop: CASSQQTGVGETQYF. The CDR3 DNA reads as TGTGCCAGCAGCCAACAGACAGGGGTAGGGGAGACCCAGTACTTC. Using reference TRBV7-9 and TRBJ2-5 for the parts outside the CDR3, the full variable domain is DTGVSQNPRHKITKRGQNVTFRCDPISEHNRLYWYRQTLGQGPEFLTYFQNEAQLEKSRLLSDRFSAERPKGSFSTLEIQRTEQGDSAMYLCASSQQTGVGETQYFGPGTRLLVL.

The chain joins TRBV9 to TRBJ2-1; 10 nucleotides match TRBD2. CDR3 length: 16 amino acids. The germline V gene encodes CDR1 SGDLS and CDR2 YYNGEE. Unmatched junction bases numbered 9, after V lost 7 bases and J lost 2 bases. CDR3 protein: CASEGSGRGPYNEQFF. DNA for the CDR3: TGTGCCAGCGAGGGGAGCGGGAGGGGACCCTACAATGAGCAGTTCTTC.

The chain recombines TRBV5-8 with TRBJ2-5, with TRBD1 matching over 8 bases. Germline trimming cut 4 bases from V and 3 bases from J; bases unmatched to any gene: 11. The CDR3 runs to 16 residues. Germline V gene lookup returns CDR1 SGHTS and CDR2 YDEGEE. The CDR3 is CASSRWTGHKEETQYF. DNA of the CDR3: TGTGCCAGCAGCCGATGGACAGGGCATAAGGAAGAGACCCAGTACTTC.

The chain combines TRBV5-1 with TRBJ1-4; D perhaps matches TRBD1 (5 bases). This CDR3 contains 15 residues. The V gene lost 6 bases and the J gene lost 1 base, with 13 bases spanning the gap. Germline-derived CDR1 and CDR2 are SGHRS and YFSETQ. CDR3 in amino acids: CASKPGSGTNEKLFF. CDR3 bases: TGCGCCAGCAAACCAGGGAGTGGAACTAATGAAAAACTGTTTTTT. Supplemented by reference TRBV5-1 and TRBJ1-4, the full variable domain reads KAGVTQTPRYLIKTRGQQVTLSCSPISGHRSVSWYQQTPGQGLQFLFEYFSETQRNKGNFPGRFSGRQFSNSRSEMNVSTLELGDSALYLCASKPGSGTNEKLFFGSGTQLSVL.

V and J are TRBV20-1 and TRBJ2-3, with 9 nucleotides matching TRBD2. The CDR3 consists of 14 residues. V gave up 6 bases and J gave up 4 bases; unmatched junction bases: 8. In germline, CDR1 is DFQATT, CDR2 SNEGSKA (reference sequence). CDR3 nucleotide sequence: TGCAGTGCCACAGGACTAGCGAACCCAGATACGCAGTATTTT. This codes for CSATGLANPDTQYF.